This T cell receptor beta chain derives from a study of T cells in Graves' hyperthyroidism and ophthalmopathy. Germline lookup yields CDR1 GTSNPN and CDR2 SVGIG (reference sequence). There are 12 residues in the CDR3. V gave up 2 bases and J gave up 3 bases, with 5 bases separating them. Researchers took RNA transcripts and amplified the TCR beta CDR3 regions from them. First-round RT-PCR of the TCR CDR3 relied on the HTBI primer set. TCRdb re-called the multiplex PCR reads through MiXCR, storing one row per CDR3 protein. Of around 500,000 distinct CDR3 sequences listed, around 15% were seen once; the top ten hold around 13%. Out of less than 12 ml of fresh peripheral blood came the PBMCs. This clonotype was found many times.

V is TRBV30 and J is TRBJ2-1; no reliable D call. The receptor's source is a woman aged 40 to 55 with Graves' hyperthyroidism. Sequences were obtained from blood. The CDR3 DNA is TGTGCCTGGAGTCCGGACTACAATGAGCAGTTCTTC. Residues: CAWSPDYNEQFF.